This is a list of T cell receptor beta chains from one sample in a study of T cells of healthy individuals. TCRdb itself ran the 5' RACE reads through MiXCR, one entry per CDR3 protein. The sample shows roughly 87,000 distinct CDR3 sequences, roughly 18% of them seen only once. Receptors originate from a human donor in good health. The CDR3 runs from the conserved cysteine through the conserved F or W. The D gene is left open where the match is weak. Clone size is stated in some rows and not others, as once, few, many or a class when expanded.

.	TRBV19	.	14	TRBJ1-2	CASSISRRNYGYTF	TGTGCCAGTAGTATATCGAGGAGGAACTATGGCTACACCTTC
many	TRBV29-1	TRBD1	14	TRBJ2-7	CSVVRTGGLYEQYF	TGCAGCGTTGTCCGGACAGGGGGTTTGTACGAGCAGTACTTC
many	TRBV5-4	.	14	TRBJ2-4	CASRPGIAKNIQYF	TGTGCCAGCAGACCTGGAATAGCCAAAAACATTCAGTACTTC
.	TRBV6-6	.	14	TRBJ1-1	CASTHGGLNTEAFF	TGTGCCAGCACCCACGGAGGGCTGAACACTGAAGCTTTCTTT
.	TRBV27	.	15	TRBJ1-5	CASSLRGPVRQPQHF	TGTGCCAGCAGTTTAAGGGGTCCGGTGCGTCAGCCCCAGCATTTT
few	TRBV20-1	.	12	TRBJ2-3	CRVGVRTDTQYF	TGCAGGGTGGGGGTACGGACAGATACGCAGTATTTT
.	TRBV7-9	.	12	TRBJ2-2	CASSPTGGELFF	TGTGCCAGCAGTCCAACAGGCGGGGAGCTGTTTTTT
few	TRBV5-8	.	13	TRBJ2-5	CASSLFQEETQYF	TGTGCCAGCAGCTTGTTTCAAGAAGAGACCCAGTACTTC
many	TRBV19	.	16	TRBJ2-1	CASSFGTEISYNEQFF	TGTGCCAGTAGTTTCGGGACGGAAATCTCCTACAATGAGCAGTTCTTC
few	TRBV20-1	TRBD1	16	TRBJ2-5	CSAIIPGQGAGETQYF	TGCAGTGCTATCATCCCGGGACAGGGGGCTGGAGAGACCCAGTACTTC
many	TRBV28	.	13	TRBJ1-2	CASSLDEDYGYTF	TGTGCCAGCAGTTTGGATGAGGACTATGGCTACACCTTC
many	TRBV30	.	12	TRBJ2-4	CAWSVLGNIQYF	TGTGCCTGGAGTGTACTAGGGAACATTCAGTACTTC
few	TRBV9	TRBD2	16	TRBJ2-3	CASSITSGGLPDTQYF	TGTGCCAGCAGCATTACTAGCGGGGGACTCCCGGATACGCAGTATTTT
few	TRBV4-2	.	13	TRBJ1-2	CASSQVNTEQYTF	TGTGCCAGCAGCCAAGTTAACACAGAACAATACACCTTC
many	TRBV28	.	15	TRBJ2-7	CASSFSRVPSYEQYF	TGTGCCAGCAGTTTTTCCAGGGTGCCCTCCTACGAGCAGTACTTC
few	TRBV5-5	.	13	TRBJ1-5	CASSLAEGSAQHF	TGTGCCAGCAGCTTGGCCGAGGGTTCTGCCCAGCATTTT